The entry below describes one TCR beta chain. The data derive from a study of radiotherapy plus CTLA-4 blockade in lung cancer. Generated by immunoSEQ multiplex PCR, the TCRdb table keeps only in-frame clones and is missing some. This sample has some 74,000 clones, with roughly 80% found just once. The CDR3 is 15 amino acids. CDR1 KGHSH and CDR2 LQKENI come from the germline V gene. Trimming pared 2 bases from V and 0 bases from J, leaving 9 bases between. The TCR sequence derives from a human donor with non-small cell lung cancer who had a complete response to radiotherapy plus ipilimumab. Sequenced here: peripheral blood, sampled from a patient treated with radiotherapy plus ipilimumab. The genes are TRBV18 and TRBJ2-3, with unresolved D. The DNA of the CDR3 is TGTGCCAGCTCACCAAACACCGCTAGCACAGATACGCAGTATTTT. The encoded protein is CASSPNTASTDTQYF.